This T cell receptor (beta chain) was obtained from a study of Ad26.COV2.S vaccination and SARS-CoV-2 variants. Background on the study: The donor was enrolled in the Ad26.COV2.S arm of the COV1001 trial. Findings of the study overall: Vaccinees and placebo recipients showed similar non-spike TCR breadth.

Specified treatment: roughly 20 received Ad26.COV2.S at low or high dose, single or two shots; roughly 5 received placebo; per-sample allocation not given. Collection of the samples took place on day 63 after the first injection of vaccine or placebo. In Boston, the donor was an adult between 18-55 years of age. As regards this clone: As yet, its antigen is unknown.

TCRdb's table, derived via immunoSEQ multiplex PCR, lists solely in-frame clones and lacks some. The data show a few hundred thousand clones, around 90% seen once. The ends were cut back, 4 bases at V and 7 bases at J, with 20 bases in the middle. This CDR3 has 16 residues. Germline loops: CDR1 LNHDA, CDR2 SQIVND (reference sequence). The chain joins TRBV19 to TRBJ1-5; D is unresolved. The clonotype originates from a person between 18 and 59 years old who received the Ad26.COV2.S COVID-19 vaccine or a placebo. The sample here was peripheral blood, taken in a trial of Ad26.COV2.S vaccine versus placebo. The CDR3 DNA sequence: TGTGCCAGTAGTACCTCGGACCGCGCCCCTGGCCAGCCCCAGCATTTT. Translation gives CASSTSDRAPGQPQHF.